The present T cell receptor (beta chain) was sequenced within a study of shared clonotypes between healthy human individuals. Across the whole study: Donors consisted of two women and a few men between 18 and 49. A donor's plate count was three for CD4 naive and three for CD4 memory; CD8 naive had two and CD8 memory one.

Terminally differentiated effector memory CD45RA+ cells were excluded by CCR7 positive selection of CD45RO-negative cells. The CDR3 is 17 residues long. Trimming took off 0 bases at V and 3 bases at J, with 17 bases between the two ends. The V gene's germline CDR1 is SGHDN and CDR2 FVKESK. The data were produced by immunoSEQ multiplex PCR, yet TCRdb's version contains in-frame clones alone and is incomplete. The sample records nearly 2 million clones, just under 95% being singletons. The chain couples TRBV14 to TRBJ1-1; possibly TRBD1 for D (5 bases). The receptor was derived from a man younger than 35 in good health. Source material: naive CD8+ T cells sorted from blood. Here the CDR3 reads CASSQEGYGGADTEAFF. The CDR3 nucleotides are TGTGCCAGCAGCCAAGAGGGGTACGGAGGGGCGGACACTGAAGCTTTCTTT.